This record concerns one TCR beta chain sequence. Its specificity is unknown. Unique molecular identifiers were used to barcode this TCRbeta library. TCRdb ran MiXCR on the PCR reads and lists one entry per CDR3 protein. Among about 980,000 distinct CDR3 sequences, 25% to 30% were seen once, and the ten largest hold around 30%. This specimen comes from a study of T-cell reconstitution after alpha-beta-depleted transplantation in children. Overall study findings and caveats: Counts and diversity of T cells one year after transplant came mostly from newly produced T cells.

Germline assignment: CDR1 LGHDT and CDR2 YNNKEL (reference sequence). CDR3 length: 15 amino acids. With 4 bases removed from V and 2 bases from J, the gap between germline ends came to 13 bases. This sequence joins TRBV3-1 and TRBJ2-3; D perhaps matches TRBD1 (6 bases). This receptor was taken from a boy in the first two years of life who had a stem cell transplant for SCID, so the T cells may come from the graft donor. The sequenced sample was PBMCs, mostly from graft donor cells, obtained 360 days after TCRalphabeta/CD19-depleted stem cell transplant. DNA for the CDR3: TGTGCCAGCAGCCCACTTTGGACAGCCACAGATACGCAGTATTTT. Translating it yields CASSPLWTATDTQYF.